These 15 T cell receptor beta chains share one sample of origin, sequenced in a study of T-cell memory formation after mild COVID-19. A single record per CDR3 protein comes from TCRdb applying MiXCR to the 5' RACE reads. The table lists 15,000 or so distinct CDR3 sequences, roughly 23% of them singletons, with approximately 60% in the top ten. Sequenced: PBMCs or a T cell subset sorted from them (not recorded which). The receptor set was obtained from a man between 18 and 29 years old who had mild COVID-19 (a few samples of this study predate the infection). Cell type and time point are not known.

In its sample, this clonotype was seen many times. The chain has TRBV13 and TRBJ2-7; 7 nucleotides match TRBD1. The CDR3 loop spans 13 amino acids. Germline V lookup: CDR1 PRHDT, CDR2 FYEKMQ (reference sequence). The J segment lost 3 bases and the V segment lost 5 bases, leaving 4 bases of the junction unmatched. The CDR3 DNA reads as TGTGCCAGCAGCAGGGGGACAGACTACGAGCAGTACGTC. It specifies CASSRGTDYEQYV.

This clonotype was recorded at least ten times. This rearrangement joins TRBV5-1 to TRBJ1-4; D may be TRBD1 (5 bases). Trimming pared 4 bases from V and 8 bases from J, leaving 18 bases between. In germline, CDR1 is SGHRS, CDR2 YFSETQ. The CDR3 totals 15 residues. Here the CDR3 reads CASSRAFLEGEKLFF. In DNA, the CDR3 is TGCGCCAGCAGCAGGGCTTTTTTAGAGGGGGAAAAACTGTTTTTT.

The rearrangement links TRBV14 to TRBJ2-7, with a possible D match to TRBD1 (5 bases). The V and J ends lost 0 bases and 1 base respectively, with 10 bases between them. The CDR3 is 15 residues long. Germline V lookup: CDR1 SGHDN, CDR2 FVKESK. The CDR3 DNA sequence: TGTGCCAGCAGCCAAGAGCAGGGCCATTCCTACGAGCAGTACTTC. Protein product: CASSQEQGHSYEQYF.

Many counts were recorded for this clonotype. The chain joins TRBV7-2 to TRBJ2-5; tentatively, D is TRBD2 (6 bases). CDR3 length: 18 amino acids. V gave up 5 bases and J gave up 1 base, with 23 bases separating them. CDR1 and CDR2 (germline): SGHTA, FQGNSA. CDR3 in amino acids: CASSTRTYRDSIQETQYF. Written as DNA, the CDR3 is TGTGCCAGCAGCACCCGTACCTATCGGGACTCAATCCAAGAGACCCAGTACTTC.

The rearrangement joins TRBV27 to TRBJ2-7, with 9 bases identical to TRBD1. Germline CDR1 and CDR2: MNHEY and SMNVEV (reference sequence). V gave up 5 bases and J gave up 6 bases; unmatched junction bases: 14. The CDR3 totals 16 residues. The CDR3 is CASSVTTGGFFSEQYF. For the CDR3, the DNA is TGTGCCAGCAGTGTCACCACAGGGGGCTTCTTTTCCGAGCAGTACTTC.

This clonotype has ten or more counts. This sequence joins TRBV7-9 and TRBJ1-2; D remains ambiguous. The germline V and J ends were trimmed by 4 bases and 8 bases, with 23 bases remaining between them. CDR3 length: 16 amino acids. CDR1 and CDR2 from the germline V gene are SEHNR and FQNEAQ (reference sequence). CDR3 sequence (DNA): TGTGCCAGCAGCTACCCCACCCGGGAGCCTCGGTTAGGCTACACCTTC. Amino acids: CASSYPTREPRLGYTF.

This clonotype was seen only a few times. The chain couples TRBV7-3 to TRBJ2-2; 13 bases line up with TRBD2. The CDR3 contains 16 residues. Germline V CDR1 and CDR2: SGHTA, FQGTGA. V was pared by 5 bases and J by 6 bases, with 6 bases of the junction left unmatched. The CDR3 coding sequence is TGTGCCAGCAGCCTTGGGACTAGCGGGGAAGCCGGGGAGCTGTTTTTT. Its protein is CASSLGTSGEAGELFF.

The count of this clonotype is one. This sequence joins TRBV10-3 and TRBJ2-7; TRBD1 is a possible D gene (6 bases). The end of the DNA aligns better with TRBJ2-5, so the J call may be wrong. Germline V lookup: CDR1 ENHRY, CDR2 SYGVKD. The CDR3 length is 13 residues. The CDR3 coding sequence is TGTGCCATCAGTTCTTACAGGGAAGAGACCCAGTACTTC. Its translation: CAISSYREETQYF.

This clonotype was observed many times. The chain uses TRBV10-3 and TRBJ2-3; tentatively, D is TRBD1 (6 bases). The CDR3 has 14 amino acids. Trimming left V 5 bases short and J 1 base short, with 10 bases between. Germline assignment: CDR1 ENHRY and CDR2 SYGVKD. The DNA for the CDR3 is TGTGCCATCAGTTACAGGGAGCGCACAGATACGCAGTATTTT. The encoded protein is CAISYRERTDTQYF.

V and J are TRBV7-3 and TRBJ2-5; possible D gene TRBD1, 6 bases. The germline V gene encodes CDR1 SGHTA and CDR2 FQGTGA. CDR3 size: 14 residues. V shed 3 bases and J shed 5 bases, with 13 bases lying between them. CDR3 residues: CASSFQGSRETQYF. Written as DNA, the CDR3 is TGTGCCAGCAGCTTCCAGGGGTCACGGGAGACCCAGTACTTC.

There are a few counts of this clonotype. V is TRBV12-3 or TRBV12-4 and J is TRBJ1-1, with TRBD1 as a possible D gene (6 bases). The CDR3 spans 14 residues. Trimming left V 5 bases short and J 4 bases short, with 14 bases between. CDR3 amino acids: CASSPVTGSTEAFF. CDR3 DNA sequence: TGTGCCAGCAGTCCCGTTACAGGGTCCACTGAAGCTTTCTTT.

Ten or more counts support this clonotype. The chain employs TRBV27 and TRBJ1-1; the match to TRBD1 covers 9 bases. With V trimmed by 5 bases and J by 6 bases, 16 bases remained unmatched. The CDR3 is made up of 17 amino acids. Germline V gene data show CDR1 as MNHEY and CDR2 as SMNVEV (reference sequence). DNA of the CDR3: TGTGCCAGCAGTCAGTACGATCGGACAGGGGAGAGGGCTGAAGCTTTCTTT. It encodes CASSQYDRTGERAEAFF.

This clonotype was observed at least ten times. CDR3 region: CASSLKWTSGGVDEQFF. The CDR3 bases are TGTGCCAGCAGCTTAAAATGGACTAGCGGGGGGGTCGATGAGCAGTTCTTC. This chain connects TRBV7-9 to TRBJ2-1, with 15 bases that match TRBD2. The CDR3 contains 17 residues. Per germline, CDR1 SEHNR and CDR2 FQNEAQ (reference sequence). J was trimmed by 8 bases and V by 2 bases; bases with no gene match: 7.

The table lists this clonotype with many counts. CDR3 in amino acids: CASSAGTYYSNQPQHF. CDR3 DNA sequence: TGTGCCAGCAGCGCCGGGACATATTATAGCAATCAGCCCCAGCATTTT. The chain recombines TRBV6-1 with TRBJ1-5; possible D gene TRBD1, 6 bases. Trimming shortened V by 6 bases and J by 0 bases, and 15 bases separated the two germline ends. Germline-derived CDR1 and CDR2 are MNHNS and SASEGT. The CDR3 covers 16 residues.

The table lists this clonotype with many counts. CDR3 sequence (DNA): TGCGCCAGCAGCTTGGGGACAGGGTCTCAGCCCCAGCATTTT. Residues: CASSLGTGSQPQHF. The chain uses TRBV5-1 and TRBJ1-5; TRBD1 matches 8 bases. Unmatched junction bases numbered 2, after V lost 0 bases and J lost 6 bases. The CDR3 length is 14 residues. Germline CDR1 SGHRS, CDR2 YFSETQ.